These T cell receptor beta chains were read from a single sample in a study of blood T cell repertoires in COVID-19. TCRdb keeps only in-frame clones here, not all; method: immunoSEQ multiplex PCR. There are about 150,000 clones in the sample; approximately 90% occur only once, and 3.5% to 4.5% lies in the top ten. The sample comprised peripheral blood. These receptors originate from a woman aged 55-69 years with active or convalescent COVID-19. CDR3s include the opening cysteine and the closing phenylalanine or tryptophan. A D gene is named only where the DNA matches it firmly. Only some rows state a clone size, as once, few, many or a class for expanded clones.

V: TRBV9
D: .
size: .
J: TRBJ2-7
CDR3: CASSVAPAGRYEQYF
DNA: TGTGCCAGCAGCGTAGCTCCCGCGGGGAGGTACGAGCAGTACTTC

V: TRBV18
D: TRBD2
size: .
J: TRBJ2-5
CDR3: CASSPPQRGGETQYF
DNA: TGTGCCAGCTCACCACCCCAGCGGGGGGGCGAGACCCAGTACTTC

V: TRBV5-3
D: .
size: .
J: TRBJ2-7
CDR3: CASRGKIYEQYF
DNA: TGTGCCAGCCGGGGGAAAATCTACGAGCAGTACTTC

V: TRBV10-3
D: .
size: .
J: TRBJ1-2
CDR3: CAITTGGFYGYTF
DNA: TGTGCCATTACTACCGGGGGTTTCTATGGCTACACCTTC

V: TRBV10-1
D: .
size: .
J: TRBJ1-6
CDR3: CASSESGDNNSPLHF
DNA: TGCGCCAGCAGTGAGTCGGGGGACAATAATTCACCCCTCCACTTT

V: TRBV9
D: TRBD2
size: .
J: TRBJ2-5
CDR3: CASSVSGGARETQYF
DNA: TGTGCCAGCAGCGTTAGCGGGGGGGCCCGAGAGACCCAGTACTTC

V: TRBV6-5
D: TRBD1
size: .
J: TRBJ1-2
CDR3: CASSGTANYGYTF
DNA: TGTGCCAGCAGCGGGACAGCCAACTATGGCTACACCTTC

V: TRBV10-3
D: TRBD1
size: .
J: TRBJ2-7
CDR3: CAISSTGVNEQYF
DNA: TGTGCCATCAGCTCGACAGGGGTTAACGAGCAGTACTTC

V: TRBV10-3
D: TRBD1
size: .
J: TRBJ1-1
CDR3: CAIRGTGTEAFF
DNA: TGTGCCATCAGGGGGACAGGCACTGAAGCTTTCTTT

V: TRBV7-2
D: .
size: once
J: TRBJ1-5
CDR3: CASSLVTEPSNQPQHF
DNA: TGTGCCAGCAGCTTAGTAACAGAGCCTAGCAATCAGCCCCAGCATTTT

V: TRBV19
D: TRBD1
size: .
J: TRBJ1-1
CDR3: CASTPGTANTEAFF
DNA: TGTGCCAGTACCCCAGGGACAGCGAACACTGAAGCTTTCTTT

V: TRBV6-6
D: .
size: few
J: TRBJ1-4
CDR3: CASSKREPREKLFF
DNA: TGTGCCAGCAGTAAACGGGAGCCTAGAGAAAAACTGTTTTTT

V: TRBV10-1
D: .
size: .
J: TRBJ2-5
CDR3: CASRELRKGQETQYF
DNA: TGCGCCAGCAGGGAACTTAGGAAGGGGCAAGAGACCCAGTACTTC

V: TRBV18
D: .
size: .
J: TRBJ2-5
CDR3: CASSPQGNGETQYF
DNA: TGTGCCAGCTCACCCCAGGGAAATGGAGAGACCCAGTACTTC

V: TRBV9
D: TRBD1
size: .
J: TRBJ1-2
CDR3: CASSVRDSYGYTF
DNA: TGTGCCAGCAGCGTAAGGGACAGCTATGGCTACACCTTC

V: TRBV7-2
D: .
size: .
J: TRBJ1-2
CDR3: CASSLASGYDGYTF
DNA: TGTGCCAGCAGCTTAGCGTCAGGGTACGATGGCTACACCTTC

V: TRBV4-3
D: TRBD1
size: .
J: TRBJ1-2
CDR3: CASSQDLGQGDYGYTF
DNA: TGCGCCAGCAGCCAAGATCTCGGACAGGGAGACTATGGCTACACCTTC

V: TRBV10-2
D: .
size: .
J: TRBJ1-1
CDR3: CASSGQAGSEAFF
DNA: TGCGCCAGCAGTGGACAGGCAGGGTCCGAAGCTTTCTTT

V: TRBV6-5
D: TRBD1
size: .
J: TRBJ1-2
CDR3: CASSYTDRGFGYTF
DNA: TGTGCCAGCAGTTACACCGACAGGGGGTTTGGCTACACCTTC

V: TRBV3-1/TRBV3-2
D: TRBD2
size: .
J: TRBJ2-7
CDR3: CASSQVRASGSSYEQYF
DNA: TGTGCCAGCAGCCAAGTACGGGCTAGCGGGAGCTCCTACGAGCAGTACTTC

V: TRBV5-6
D: TRBD2
size: .
J: TRBJ2-3
CDR3: CASSFGLAGGPSTDTQYF
DNA: TGTGCCAGCAGCTTCGGACTAGCGGGGGGGCCGAGCACAGATACGCAGTATTTT

V: TRBV30
D: .
size: .
J: TRBJ2-7
CDR3: CAWSRTVSKGF
DNA: TGTGCCTGGAGTAGGACAGTCTCAAAAGGGTTC

V: TRBV9
D: .
size: .
J: TRBJ1-2
CDR3: CASSTEAGQSFAKGYTF
DNA: TGTGCCAGCAGCACCGAGGCAGGGCAATCCTTCGCTAAGGGCTACACCTTC

V: TRBV9
D: TRBD1
size: .
J: TRBJ2-7
CDR3: CASSPGTAGNEQYF
DNA: TGTGCCAGCAGCCCAGGGACAGCTGGGAACGAGCAGTACTTC

V: TRBV13
D: TRBD2
size: .
J: TRBJ2-5
CDR3: CASSGSGARETQYF
DNA: TGTGCCAGCAGCGGGAGCGGGGCCCGGGAGACCCAGTACTTC

V: TRBV29-1
D: .
size: once
J: TRBJ1-1
CDR3: CSALQGHTEAFF
DNA: TGCAGCGCCTTACAGGGACACACTGAAGCTTTCTTT

V: TRBV18
D: .
size: .
J: TRBJ1-3
CDR3: CASSPRRDYSGNTIYF
DNA: TGTGCCAGCTCACCACGGAGGGATTACTCTGGAAACACCATATATTTT

V: TRBV5-1
D: TRBD1
size: .
J: TRBJ2-2
CDR3: CASTTGTGNTGELFF
DNA: TGCGCCAGTACTACCGGGACAGGGAACACCGGGGAGCTGTTTTTT

V: TRBV9
D: TRBD2
size: once
J: TRBJ2-1
CDR3: CASSGGGGYNEQFF
DNA: TGTGCCAGCAGCGGCGGGGGAGGATACAATGAGCAGTTCTTC

V: TRBV13
D: TRBD2
size: .
J: TRBJ2-5
CDR3: CASSLGSGGQETQYF
DNA: TGTGCCAGCAGCTTAGGTAGCGGGGGCCAAGAGACCCAGTACTTC

V: TRBV7-2
D: TRBD2
size: once
J: TRBJ2-1
CDR3: CASSLKGLAFEQFF
DNA: TGTGCCAGCAGCTTAAAGGGACTAGCTTTTGAGCAGTTCTTC

V: TRBV19
D: .
size: once
J: TRBJ2-1
CDR3: CASRGQVGGNEQFF
DNA: TGTGCCAGTAGGGGACAGGTCGGGGGGAATGAGCAGTTCTTC

V: TRBV10-3
D: .
size: few
J: TRBJ1-4
CDR3: CATQGTDEKLFF
DNA: TGTGCCACCCAGGGGACGGATGAAAAACTGTTTTTT

V: TRBV5-1
D: TRBD2
size: .
J: TRBJ2-5
CDR3: CASSLGLAGGQETQYF
DNA: TGCGCCAGCAGCTTGGGGCTAGCGGGGGGGCAAGAGACCCAGTACTTC

V: TRBV5-1
D: TRBD1
size: .
J: TRBJ1-6
CDR3: CASSADRGGHSPLHF
DNA: TGCGCCAGCAGCGCGGACAGGGGTGGTCATTCACCCCTCCACTTT